The text below deals with one T cell receptor (beta chain). The specificity of this receptor is unknown. Base quality data are lacking; no much larger clone is found one base away. This sample stems from a study of T cell responses to AZD1222 COVID-19 vaccine (dated by TCRdb to the early 2020s). Regarding the research as a whole: AZD1222 recipients with second doses at about 4 weeks or about 12 weeks were pooled, because spike-specific TCR depth and breadth did not differ between schedules. TCR sequencing was performed for over 230 trial participants, of whom 207 were given two doses of AZD1222 and 26 were given two doses of MenACWY control vaccine. Trial participants were enrolled by age into subgroups of 18-55, 56-69 and 70-plus years, and around 140, 26 and 57 TCR-sequenced participants, respectively, were included in these subgroups.

The CDR3 regions of human TCRbeta chains were subjected to immunosequencing. Processing in the source paper ran as follows. TCRs in the repertoires were matched against a reference library of SARS-CoV-2-specific TCRs that had been generated with the MIRA antigen-specificity platform. Breadth was defined as the fraction of unique TCRs that were SARS-CoV-2-associated, and depth was defined as the fraction of total T cells that were SARS-CoV-2-associated. Each spike-specific TCR was assigned to its reactive spike region and to a CD4 or CD8 class using the MIRA data. Log10-transformed breadth and depth values were compared by one-way ANOVA with Sidak's multiple comparisons tests. Here the immuneACCESS table is served through TCRdb, limited to in-frame sequences with V and J called. Missing clones are a known gap in these copies; in checked studies unresolved V genes cover under half, and the rest lacks a known reason. V and J calls and clone size are as listed in that table; D and trimming were resolved from the DNA. The sample profile shows fewer than 200,000 clones; 91% of them were found once. The ten largest clones add up to approximately 2% of the sample.

The junction carries 13 bases between V and J, which are trimmed by 4 bases and 0 bases respectively. Including cysteine and phenylalanine, the CDR3 has 15 amino acids. The retained sequence is limited to the CDR3, 45 bases, with the frame set at the first base. The germline V gene (reference sequence) supplies CDR1 SGHNT and CDR2 YYREEE. In light of the paper, this sample's time point label describes: baseline before first vaccination. Samples from vaccinated people were obtained from the UK trials COV001 and COV002, which included a single-blind randomized controlled phase 2/3 trial of AZD1222 (ChAdOx1 nCoV-19) in healthy adults. For TCRbeta chain sequencing, PBMC samples were collected from trial participants at day 0 and at day 28 after the second dose. What the study reported, not specific to this receptor: Only a handful of AZD1222 recipients were SARS-CoV-2 seropositive at baseline, limiting conclusions about previously exposed vaccinees. Participants were mostly white British and included more females than males, and it was suggested by the authors that clonal diversity may have been underestimated. A significant rise in spike-specific TCR breadth and depth was observed after two AZD1222 doses relative to day 0 and relative to MenACWY recipients. The 56-69-year group was small, and its depth increase did not reach significance, likely because of low power. Vaccine-associated CD4 TCRs spanned the whole spike protein, with dominant responses in regions 160-218 and 743-854. Epitopes outside the regions mutated in the B.1.351 and B.1.1.7 variants were reportedly recognized by nearly half of the unique spike-specific TCRs. Because no samples from the day 14 peak response were available, repertoires could be characterized only after the peak T cell response.

The sample consisted of peripheral blood, taken on day 0 of AZD1222 vaccination. The chain joins TRBV5-4 to TRBJ1-1; tentative D gene TRBD1, with 6 bases matching. The TCR comes from an adult in good health. The nucleotides are TGTGCCAGCAGCCTGAAGAGGGGGATGAACACTGAAGCTTTCTTT. The resulting protein is CASSLKRGMNTEAFF.